The clone carrying this TCR beta chain was counted once. Its antigen remains unknown. The sample comes from a study of T cell responses to AZD1222 COVID-19 vaccine. The CDR3 extends over 14 amino acids. The germline gives CDR1 LNHDA, CDR2 SQIVND (reference sequence). Trimming left V 5 bases short and J 7 bases short, with 15 bases between. Study results and caveats: Spike-specific TCR depth and breadth grew after two AZD1222 doses. Most donors were white British, females outnumbered males, and clonal diversity was possibly underestimated. Spike-wide vaccine-associated CD4 TCRs dominated at 160-218 and 743-854. Reportedly, nearly half of unique spike TCRs recognized epitopes outside B.1.351/B.1.1.7 mutations.

TCRdb's copy holds only in-frame clones and misses some; the assay was immunoSEQ multiplex PCR. The table has roughly 130,000 clones, approximately 90% seen once. This TCR derives from an adult who received the AZD1222 COVID-19 vaccine. The specimen was peripheral blood, collected 28 days after the second AZD1222 dose. V usage is TRBV19 and J usage is TRBJ2-1; either TRBD1 or TRBD2 may supply D (6 bases each). The chain's CDR3 is CASSASGALNEQFF. The CDR3 DNA reads TGTGCCAGTAGTGCCTCGGGGGCGCTGAATGAGCAGTTCTTC.